These T cell receptor beta chains were read from a single sample in a study of cytomegalovirus exposure and HLA in healthy donors. This table comes from immunoSEQ multiplex PCR, and its TCRdb copy is limited to in-frame clones, with some not included. The table shows under 150,000 clones, with about 78% occurring only once. The sequencing input was PBMCs. These receptor sequences come from a man in his forties or fifties in good health and CMV-seropositive. Each CDR3 is given with its conserved first and last residue. The D gene is left open where the match is weak. Clone size is stated in some rows and not others, as once, few, many or a class when expanded.

clone_size	j_call	v_call	d_call	cdr3_aa	cdr3_nt
few	TRBJ1-4	TRBV5-1	TRBD1	CASSQGDRDNEKLFF	TGCGCCAGCAGCCAGGGGGACAGGGATAATGAAAAACTGTTTTTT
few	TRBJ1-6	TRBV2	.	CASADNPHQNSPLHF	TGTGCCAGTGCGGACAATCCACACCAAAATTCACCCCTCCACTTT
.	TRBJ1-4	TRBV5-1	.	CASRGGTNEKLFF	TGCGCATCGAGGGGGGGAACTAATGAAAAACTGTTTTTT
once	TRBJ1-5	TRBV28	.	CASSLLAGPSNQPQHF	TGTGCCAGCAGTTTACTCGCAGGGCCTAGCAATCAGCCCCAGCATTTT
.	TRBJ1-2	TRBV29-1	.	CSVESQLGGGYTF	TGCAGCGTTGAATCCCAGCTAGGAGGCGGCTACACCTTC
.	TRBJ2-5	TRBV6-6	.	CASSSFAGGVRETQYF	TGTGCCAGCAGTTCCTTTGCGGGCGGGGTCCGTGAGACCCAGTACTTC
.	TRBJ2-7	TRBV5-1	TRBD1	CASSKAGGGDEQYF	TGCGCCAGCTCTAAGGCAGGGGGCGGGGACGAGCAGTACTTC
.	TRBJ1-5	TRBV2	.	CASSEQGGYQPQHF	TGTGCCAGCAGTGAACAGGGAGGGTATCAGCCCCAGCATTTT
.	TRBJ2-3	TRBV5-6	.	CASSLADTQYF	TGTGCCAGCAGCTTGGCGGATACGCAGTATTTT
.	TRBJ1-2	TRBV2	TRBD1	CASRDRGLGGYTF	TGTGCCAGCCGGGACAGGGGGCTTGGTGGCTACACCTTC
.	TRBJ2-5	TRBV7-2	TRBD1	CASSSQGAETQYF	TGTGCCAGCAGCTCACAGGGGGCCGAGACCCAGTACTTC
.	TRBJ2-2	TRBV7-9	TRBD2	CSSIRGGLAGSNTGELFF	TGTTCCAGCATCCGGGGGGGACTAGCGGGATCGAACACCGGGGAGCTGTTTTTT
.	TRBJ1-1	TRBV12-5	.	CASGLTGQYTEAFF	TGTGCTAGTGGTTTGACAGGTCAGTACACTGAAGCTTTCTTT
.	TRBJ1-1	TRBV5-1	TRBD1	CASSATQGGNTEAFF	TGCGCCAGCAGCGCCACACAGGGGGGCAACACTGAAGCTTTCTTT
.	TRBJ2-2	TRBV11-3	TRBD1	CASSFRDRNTGELFF	TGTGCCAGCAGCTTCCGGGACAGGAACACCGGGGAGCTGTTTTTT
few	TRBJ1-3	TRBV18	.	CASSPPRADRTIYF	TGTGCCAGCTCACCACCGAGGGCTGATCGAACCATATATTTT
.	TRBJ2-1	TRBV29-1	TRBD1	CSAETGGYNEQFF	TGCAGCGCCGAGACAGGGGGCTACAATGAGCAGTTCTTC
.	TRBJ1-1	TRBV15	.	CATTTLEVDTEAFF	TGTGCCACCACAACCCTCGAGGTTGACACTGAAGCTTTCTTT
once	TRBJ1-2	TRBV27	TRBD1	CASSRTGKGGYTF	TGTGCCAGCAGCCGGACAGGGAAGGGCGGCTACACCTTC
few	TRBJ2-7	TRBV5-4	TRBD2	CASSAGTSGSEQYF	TGTGCCAGCAGCGCCGGGACTAGCGGGAGCGAGCAGTACTTC
.	TRBJ1-5	TRBV7-9	.	CASSLGQGDLKHF	TGTGCCAGCAGCTTAGGGCAAGGGGATTTGAAACATTTT
.	TRBJ1-5	TRBV19	.	CASSMSHNQPQHF	TGTGCCAGTAGTATGTCACACAATCAGCCCCAGCATTTT
.	TRBJ2-2	TRBV7-8	TRBD2	CASSRLAGVNTGELFF	TGTGCCAGCAGCCGCCTAGCGGGAGTCAACACCGGGGAGCTGTTTTTT
once	TRBJ2-3	TRBV9	TRBD2	CASSLGTSGETDTQYF	TGTGCCAGCAGCCTGGGGACTAGCGGGGAAACAGATACGCAGTATTTT
.	TRBJ1-5	TRBV4-3	TRBD1	CASSEDRAGQPQHF	TGCGCCAGCAGCGAAGACAGGGCCGGTCAGCCCCAGCATTTT
.	TRBJ2-3	TRBV7-6	.	CASSPQGRADTQYF	TGTGCCAGCAGTCCCCAGGGGAGGGCAGATACGCAGTATTTT
.	TRBJ2-1	TRBV5-4	.	CASSLGGEPNEQFF	TGTGCCAGCAGCTTGGGGGGCGAGCCCAATGAGCAGTTCTTC
.	TRBJ1-6	TRBV14	.	CASSLQAYNSPLHF	TGTGCCAGCAGCTTACAGGCATATAATTCACCCCTCCACTTT
.	TRBJ2-4	TRBV2	.	CASSGPVKAKNIQYF	TGTGCCAGCAGTGGCCCAGTGAAAGCCAAAAACATTCAGTACTTC
.	TRBJ2-5	TRBV6-1	.	CASSDLGLPRETQYF	TGTGCCAGCAGTGACCTGGGGCTACCCCGAGAGACCCAGTACTTC
.	TRBJ2-1	TRBV18	TRBD2	CASSPLAGTDNEQFF	TGTGCCAGCTCACCCCTAGCGGGAACCGACAATGAGCAGTTCTTC
.	TRBJ1-4	TRBV25-1	TRBD1	CASSEGQGKLFF	TGTGCCAGCAGTGAAGGACAGGGAAAACTGTTTTTT
.	TRBJ1-1	TRBV7-8	.	CASSPDDTLVDTEAFF	TGTGCCAGCAGCCCAGACGACACCCTCGTGGACACTGAAGCTTTCTTT
.	TRBJ2-1	TRBV6-5	TRBD2	CASAPSGRDAFF	TGTGCCAGCGCCCCTAGCGGGAGGGATGCGTTCTTC
.	TRBJ1-2	TRBV5-4	TRBD1	CASSPAGTGGGYGYTF	TGTGCCAGCAGCCCTGCCGGGACAGGGGGTGGTTATGGCTACACCTTC
.	TRBJ1-4	TRBV19	.	CASSPGPGLLILEKLFF	TGTGCCAGTAGTCCTGGTCCGGGACTTTTAATTCTTGAAAAACTGTTTTTT
.	TRBJ2-3	TRBV6-5	.	CASSLPYGTDTQYF	TGTGCCAGCAGTTTGCCATACGGGACAGATACGCAGTATTTT
.	TRBJ1-3	TRBV5-1	TRBD1	CASSSDRVEDTIYF	TGCGCCAGCAGCTCGGACAGGGTCGAGGACACCATATATTTT
.	TRBJ1-6	TRBV6-5	.	CASSYLNSPLHF	TGTGCCAGTAGTTATCTCAATTCACCCCTCCACTTT
.	TRBJ1-5	TRBV6-5	.	CASSEVSEQPQHF	TGTGCCAGCAGTGAAGTCTCCGAGCAGCCCCAGCATTTT
few	TRBJ1-1	TRBV6-6	.	CASTLGPGRYTEAFF	TGTGCCAGCACCTTGGGGCCAGGGCGCTACACTGAAGCTTTCTTT
.	TRBJ2-1	TRBV4-1	.	CASSPSPLSGRSYNEQFF	TGCGCCAGCAGCCCTTCCCCGTTGAGCGGTCGCTCCTACAATGAGCAGTTCTTC
.	TRBJ2-3	TRBV9	.	CASSASRYSYTSTDTQYF	TGTGCCAGCAGCGCCTCGAGATACAGTTACACTAGCACAGATACGCAGTATTTT
many	TRBJ2-2	TRBV5-4	TRBD2	CASSPETSGSITGELFF	TGTGCCAGCAGCCCTGAGACTAGCGGGAGTATCACCGGGGAGCTGTTTTTT
.	TRBJ2-7	TRBV6-1	TRBD1	CASRGQYYEQYF	TGTGCCAGCAGGGGACAGTACTACGAGCAGTACTTC
.	TRBJ2-1	TRBV6-1	.	CASSEAPRYNEQFF	TGTGCCAGCAGTGAAGCGCCTAGGTACAATGAGCAGTTCTTC
few	TRBJ2-1	TRBV5-8	.	CASSFLREEQFF	TGTGCCAGCAGCTTCTTGCGCGAGGAGCAGTTCTTC
.	TRBJ2-1	TRBV4-3	TRBD2	CASSRGLAGTYNEQFF	TGCGCCAGCAGCCGGGGACTAGCGGGGACCTACAATGAGCAGTTCTTC
.	TRBJ2-1	TRBV11-3	TRBD2	CASSSPLAGTYNEQFF	TGTGCCAGCAGCTCTCCTCTAGCGGGGACCTACAATGAGCAGTTCTTC
.	TRBJ2-2	TRBV5-1	TRBD2	CASSLGREGRTGELFF	TGCGCCAGCAGCTTGGGACGGGAGGGCCGGACCGGGGAGCTGTTTTTT
.	TRBJ1-2	TRBV5-4	.	CASSLAGFRQAYGYTF	TGTGCCAGCAGCTTGGCCGGGTTCCGACAGGCCTATGGCTACACCTTC
.	TRBJ1-4	TRBV13	.	CASRRYGTNEKLFF	TGTGCCAGCAGACGCTATGGTACTAATGAAAAACTGTTTTTT
.	TRBJ1-3	TRBV10-3	.	CAIGDMNSGNTIYF	TGTGCCATCGGGGACATGAACTCTGGAAACACCATATATTTT
.	TRBJ1-5	TRBV5-8	.	CASIPGDQPQHF	TGTGCCAGCATCCCGGGGGATCAGCCCCAGCATTTT
.	TRBJ2-7	TRBV11-3	.	CASSPGGQYEQYF	TGTGCCAGCAGCCCCGGAGGGCAGTACGAGCAGTACTTC